These 8 T cell receptor beta chains were sequenced from one sample in a study of T-cell memory formation after mild COVID-19. TCRdb analysed the 5' RACE reads with MiXCR anew, one entry per CDR3 protein. The sample holds around 200,000 distinct CDR3 sequences, roughly a tenth seen once. The sample comprised PBMCs or a T cell subset sorted from them (not recorded which). Source of these receptors: a man between 18 and 29 years old who had mild COVID-19 (a few samples of this study predate the infection). Cell type and time point are not known.

Many counts were recorded for this clonotype. This rearrangement joins TRBV6-6 to TRBJ1-2, with D uncertain. V was shortened by 4 bases and J by 6 bases, with 15 bases between the two germline ends. Germline V gene lookup returns CDR1 MNHNY and CDR2 SVGAGI (reference sequence). The CDR3 sequence is 14 residues long. This CDR3 reads CASSFAVSRNGYTF. In DNA form, the CDR3 reads TGTGCCAGCAGTTTCGCGGTAAGCCGCAATGGCTACACCTTC.

The gene calls are TRBV18 and TRBJ1-1; maybe TRBD1 (6 bases). This CDR3 region has 15 residues. Germline V CDR1 and CDR2: KGHSH, LQKENI. V lost 3 bases and J lost 7, with 18 bases in between. The DNA for the CDR3 is TGTGCCAGCTCACCTCCAGGGGCCGGATGGGGTGAAGCTTTCTTT. Translated: CASSPPGAGWGEAFF.

The chain has TRBV20-1 and TRBJ1-5; D unclear. Trimming cost V 4 bases and J 1 base, with 8 bases left between them. The CDR3 has 13 residues. The germline CDR1 and CDR2 sequences are DFQATT and SNEGSKA (reference sequence). As DNA, the CDR3 is TGCAGTGCTATCAAGGACAGCAATCAGCCCCAGCATTTT. Translated: CSAIKDSNQPQHF.

The V gene is TRBV24-1, the J gene TRBJ1-2, with a weak D call TRBD1 (5 bases). Trimming stripped 3 bases from V and 4 bases from J, with 11 bases between. Looked up from germline, CDR1 is KGHDR and CDR2 is SFDVKD. The CDR3 loop spans 14 amino acids. DNA for the CDR3: TGTGCCACCAGTGATCACAGGACGGGCTATGGCTACACCTTC. It codes for CATSDHRTGYGYTF.

The chain is built from TRBV6-1 and TRBJ1-6; no reliable D call. The V end lost 6 bases, the J end lost 8 bases, and 14 bases lay between the germline ends. The CDR3 has 14 amino acids. The germline V gene has CDR1 MNHNS and CDR2 SASEGT. The CDR3 sequence is CASSTRKSDSPLHF. The CDR3, as DNA: TGTGCCAGCAGCACCAGGAAGTCAGATTCACCCCTCCACTTT.

This clonotype occurred a few times. The CDR3, as DNA: TGCGCCAGCAGCGAACCCAGCACAGATACGCAGTATTTT. It yields the protein CASSEPSTDTQYF. The rearrangement joins TRBV5-1 to TRBJ2-3; D is uncertain. With 4 bases removed from V and 0 bases from J, the gap between germline ends came to 6 bases. Germline assignment: CDR1 SGHRS and CDR2 YFSETQ. There are 13 residues in the CDR3.

This clonotype was seen only a few times. V usage is TRBV12-3 or TRBV12-4 and J usage is TRBJ2-7; 8 bases line up with TRBD1. The V and J ends lost 4 bases and 7 bases, in that order; junction bases with no gene match: 6. This CDR3 is 13 amino acids long. The CDR3: CASSSSGGREQYV. The CDR3 DNA follows: TGTGCCAGCAGTTCCTCAGGGGGCCGGGAGCAGTACGTC.

The chain carries TRBV6-5 and TRBJ1-1; the match to TRBD1 covers 10 bases. Germline V gene data show CDR1 as MNHEY and CDR2 as SVGAGI. V lost 1 base to trimming and J lost 5 bases; unmatched junction nucleotides: 7. The length of the CDR3 is 16 residues. CDR3 sequence reads: CASSYLRTGGRTEAFF. The CDR3 DNA reads TGTGCCAGCAGTTACTTAAGGACAGGGGGACGAACTGAAGCTTTCTTT.